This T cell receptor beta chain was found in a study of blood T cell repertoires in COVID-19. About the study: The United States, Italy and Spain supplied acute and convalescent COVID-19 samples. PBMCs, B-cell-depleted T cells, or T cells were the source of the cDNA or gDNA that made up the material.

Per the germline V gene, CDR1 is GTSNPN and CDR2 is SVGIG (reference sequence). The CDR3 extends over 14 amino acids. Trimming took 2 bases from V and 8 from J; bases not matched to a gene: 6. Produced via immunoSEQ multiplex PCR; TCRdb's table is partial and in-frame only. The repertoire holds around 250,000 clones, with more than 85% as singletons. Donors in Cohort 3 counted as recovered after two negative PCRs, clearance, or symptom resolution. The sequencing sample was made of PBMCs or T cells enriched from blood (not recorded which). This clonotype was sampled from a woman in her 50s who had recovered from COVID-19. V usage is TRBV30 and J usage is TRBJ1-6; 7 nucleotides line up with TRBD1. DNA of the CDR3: TGTGCCTGGAGTCCCGGGACAGCAGATTCACCCCTCCACTTT. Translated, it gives CAWSPGTADSPLHF.